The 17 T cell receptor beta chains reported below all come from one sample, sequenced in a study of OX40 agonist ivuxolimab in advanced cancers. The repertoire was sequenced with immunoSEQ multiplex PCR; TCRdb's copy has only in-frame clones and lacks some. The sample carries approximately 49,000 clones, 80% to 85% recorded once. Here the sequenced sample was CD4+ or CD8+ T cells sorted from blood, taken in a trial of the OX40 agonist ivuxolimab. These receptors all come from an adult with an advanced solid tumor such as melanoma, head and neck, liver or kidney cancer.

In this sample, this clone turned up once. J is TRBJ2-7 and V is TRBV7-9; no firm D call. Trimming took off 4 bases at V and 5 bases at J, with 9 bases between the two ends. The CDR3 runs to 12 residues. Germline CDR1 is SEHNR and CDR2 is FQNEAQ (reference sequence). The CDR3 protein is CASSWGDNEQYF. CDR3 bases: TGTGCCAGCAGCTGGGGTGATAACGAGCAGTACTTC.

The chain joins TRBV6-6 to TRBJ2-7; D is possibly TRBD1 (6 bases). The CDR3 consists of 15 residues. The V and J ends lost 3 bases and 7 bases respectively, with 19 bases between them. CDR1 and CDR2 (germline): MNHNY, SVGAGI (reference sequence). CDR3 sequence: CASSYLVRQDEEQYF. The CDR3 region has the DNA TGTGCCAGCAGTTATTTAGTTCGACAGGACGAGGAGCAGTACTTC.

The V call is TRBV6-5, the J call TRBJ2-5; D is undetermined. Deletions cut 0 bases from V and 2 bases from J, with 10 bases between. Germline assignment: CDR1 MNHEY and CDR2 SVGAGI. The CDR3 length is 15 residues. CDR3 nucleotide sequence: TGTGCCAGCAGTTACTCGGGTGGGCCTCAAGAGACCCAGTACTTC. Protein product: CASSYSGGPQETQYF.

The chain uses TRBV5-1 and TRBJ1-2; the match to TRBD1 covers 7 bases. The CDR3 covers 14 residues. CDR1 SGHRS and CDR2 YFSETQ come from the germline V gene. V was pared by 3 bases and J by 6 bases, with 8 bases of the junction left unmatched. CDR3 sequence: CASSSTGTEDGYTF. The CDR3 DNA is TGCGCCAGCAGCTCCACCGGGACAGAAGATGGCTACACCTTC.

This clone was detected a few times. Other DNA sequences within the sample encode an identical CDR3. CDR3 sequence: CASSYGQGNTIYF. The CDR3 nucleotides read TGTGCCAGCAGTTACGGGCAAGGAAACACCATATATTTT. The gene calls are TRBV6-5 and TRBJ1-3; D is uncertain. This CDR3 region has 13 residues. Trimming pared 2 bases from V and 4 bases from J, leaving 6 bases between. Germline V CDR1 and CDR2: MNHEY, SVGAGI.

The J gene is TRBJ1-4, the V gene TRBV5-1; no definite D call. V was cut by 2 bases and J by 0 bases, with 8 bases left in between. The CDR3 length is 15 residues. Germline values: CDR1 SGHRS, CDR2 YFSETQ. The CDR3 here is CASSFLWSTNEKLFF. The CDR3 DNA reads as TGCGCCAGCAGCTTTTTGTGGTCAACTAATGAAAAACTGTTTTTT. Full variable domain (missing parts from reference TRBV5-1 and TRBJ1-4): KAGVTQTPRYLIKTRGQQVTLSCSPISGHRSVSWYQQTPGQGLQFLFEYFSETQRNKGNFPGRFSGRQFSNSRSEMNVSTLELGDSALYLCASSFLWSTNEKLFFGSGTQLSVL.

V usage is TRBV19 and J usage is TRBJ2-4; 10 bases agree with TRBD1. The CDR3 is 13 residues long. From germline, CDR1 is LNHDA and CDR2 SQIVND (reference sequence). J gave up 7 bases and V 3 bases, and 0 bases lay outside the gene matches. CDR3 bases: TGTGCCAGTAGTATGGGACAGGGGAACATTCAGTACTTC. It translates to CASSMGQGNIQYF.

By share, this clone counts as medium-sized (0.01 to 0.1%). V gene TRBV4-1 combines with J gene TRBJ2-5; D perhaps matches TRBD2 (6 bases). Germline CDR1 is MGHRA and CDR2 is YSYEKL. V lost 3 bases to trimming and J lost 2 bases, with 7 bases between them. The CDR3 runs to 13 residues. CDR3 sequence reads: CASSHAGQETQYF. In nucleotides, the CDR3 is TGCGCCAGCAGCCACGCGGGGCAAGAGACCCAGTACTTC.

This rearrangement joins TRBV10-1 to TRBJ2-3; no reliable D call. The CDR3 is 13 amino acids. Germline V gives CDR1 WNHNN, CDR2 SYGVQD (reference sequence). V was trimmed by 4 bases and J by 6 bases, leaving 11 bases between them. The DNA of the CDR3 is TGCGCCAGCAGTGGCCTCGTCGACGATACGCAGTATTTT. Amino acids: CASSGLVDDTQYF.

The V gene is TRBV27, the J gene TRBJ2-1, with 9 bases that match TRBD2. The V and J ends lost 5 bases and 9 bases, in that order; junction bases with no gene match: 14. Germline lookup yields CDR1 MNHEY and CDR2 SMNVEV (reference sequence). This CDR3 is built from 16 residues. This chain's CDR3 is CASSPLAGRVNGEQFF. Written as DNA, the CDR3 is TGTGCCAGCAGTCCGCTAGCGGGAAGAGTTAACGGTGAGCAGTTCTTC.

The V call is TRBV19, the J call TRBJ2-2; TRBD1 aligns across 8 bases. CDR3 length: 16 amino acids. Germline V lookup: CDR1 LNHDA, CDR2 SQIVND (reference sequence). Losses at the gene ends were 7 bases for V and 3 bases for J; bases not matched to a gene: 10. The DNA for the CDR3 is TGTGCCAGTACCCCGGTGGACAGGGAGGACACCGGGGAGCTGTTTTTT. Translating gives CASTPVDREDTGELFF.

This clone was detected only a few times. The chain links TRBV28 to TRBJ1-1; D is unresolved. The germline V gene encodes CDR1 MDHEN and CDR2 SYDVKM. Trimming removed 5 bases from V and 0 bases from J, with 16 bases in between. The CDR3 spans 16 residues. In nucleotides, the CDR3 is TGTGCCAGCAGTCTTAACCCGGGGTGGATGAACACTGAAGCTTTCTTT. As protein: CASSLNPGWMNTEAFF.

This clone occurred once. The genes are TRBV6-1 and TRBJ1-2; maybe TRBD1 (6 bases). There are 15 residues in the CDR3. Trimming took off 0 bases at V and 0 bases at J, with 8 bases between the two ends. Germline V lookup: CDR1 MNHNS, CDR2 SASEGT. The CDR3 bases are TGTGCCAGCAGTGAAGCCCAGGGGCCTAACTATGGCTACACCTTC. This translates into CASSEAQGPNYGYTF.

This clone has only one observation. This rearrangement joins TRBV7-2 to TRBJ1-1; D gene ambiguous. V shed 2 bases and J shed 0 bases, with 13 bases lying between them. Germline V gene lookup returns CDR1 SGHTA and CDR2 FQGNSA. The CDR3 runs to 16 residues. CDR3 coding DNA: TGTGCCAGCAGCTTAAATATAGCGGGCTTGAACACTGAAGCTTTCTTT. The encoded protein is CASSLNIAGLNTEAFF.

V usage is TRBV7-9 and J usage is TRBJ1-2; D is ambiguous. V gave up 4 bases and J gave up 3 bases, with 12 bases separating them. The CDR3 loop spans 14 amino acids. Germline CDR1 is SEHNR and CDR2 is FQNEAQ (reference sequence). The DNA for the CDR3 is TGTGCCAGCAGCTCGTCGCAGGAATACTATGGCTACACCTTC. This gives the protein CASSSSQEYYGYTF.

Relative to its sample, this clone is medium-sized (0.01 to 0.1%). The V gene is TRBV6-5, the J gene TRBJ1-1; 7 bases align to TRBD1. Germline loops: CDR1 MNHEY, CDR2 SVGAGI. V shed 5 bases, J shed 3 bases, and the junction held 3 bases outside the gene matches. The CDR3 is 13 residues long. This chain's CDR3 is CASSKQGHTEAFF. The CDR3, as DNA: TGTGCCAGCAGTAAACAGGGGCACACTGAAGCTTTCTTT.

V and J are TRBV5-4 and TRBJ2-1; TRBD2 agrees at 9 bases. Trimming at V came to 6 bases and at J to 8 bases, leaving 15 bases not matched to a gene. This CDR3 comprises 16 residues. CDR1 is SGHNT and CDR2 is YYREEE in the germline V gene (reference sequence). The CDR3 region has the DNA TGTGCCAGCACCCCTCCTGGAGTAGCGGGAGTATATGAGCAGTTCTTC. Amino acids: CASTPPGVAGVYEQFF.